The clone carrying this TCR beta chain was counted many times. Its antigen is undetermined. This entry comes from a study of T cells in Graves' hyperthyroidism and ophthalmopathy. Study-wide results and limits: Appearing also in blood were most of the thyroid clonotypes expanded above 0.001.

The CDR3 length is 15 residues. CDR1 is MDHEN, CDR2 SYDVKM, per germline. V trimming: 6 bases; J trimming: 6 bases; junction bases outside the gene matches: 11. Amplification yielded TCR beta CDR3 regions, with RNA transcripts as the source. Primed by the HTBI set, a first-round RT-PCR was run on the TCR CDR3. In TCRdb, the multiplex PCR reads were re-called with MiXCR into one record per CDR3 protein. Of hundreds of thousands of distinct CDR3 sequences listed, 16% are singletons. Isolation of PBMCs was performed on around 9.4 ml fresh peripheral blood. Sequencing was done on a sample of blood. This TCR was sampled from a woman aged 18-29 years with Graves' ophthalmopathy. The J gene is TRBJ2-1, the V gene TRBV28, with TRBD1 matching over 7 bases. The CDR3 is CASRATVTGSNEQFF. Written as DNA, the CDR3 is TGTGCCAGCAGAGCTACAGTGACAGGGAGCAATGAGCAGTTCTTC.